Sequencing of this TCR beta chain was carried out in a study of blood T cells in healthy people across ages. Study outcomes and limitations: As age increased, TCR beta diversity per million T cells fell in a roughly linear fashion. Researchers deemed the diversity estimates from one million T cells underestimates.

For this clonotype: The antigen remains unidentified.

Drawing of peripheral blood yielded ten milliliters from each donor. The CDR3 contains 16 residues. Germline trimming cut 7 bases from V and 2 bases from J; bases unmatched to any gene: 7. Per germline, CDR1 MNHEY and CDR2 SVGAGI. Combining a sample-barcoded 5' primer with a J-beta primer mix, a second PCR ran for about 7 to 11 cycles. Each CDR3 protein is one row after TCRdb ran MiXCR on the 5' RACE reads. The sample consists of about 1,600,000 distinct CDR3 sequences, around 39% of them appearing once. The chain combines TRBV6-5 with TRBJ2-3; 12 bases align to TRBD2. Sequencing was carried out using blood. This sequence originates from a young woman in good health. The CDR3 DNA reads TGTGCCAGCAAAATCCTAGCGGGGGGGAACACAGATACGCAGTATTTT. Encoded protein: CASKILAGGNTDTQYF.